Listed here are 20 T cell receptor beta chains from one sample, sequenced in a study of blood T cell repertoires in COVID-19. Sequenced by immunoSEQ multiplex PCR; TCRdb stores in-frame clones only, minus some. The table lists roughly 120,000 clones, over 65% of them singletons. Sample: peripheral blood. The receptors were sampled from a woman aged 40 to 50 with acute or convalescent COVID-19.

The rearrangement links TRBV12-3 or TRBV12-4 to TRBJ1-5; no firm D call. The CDR3 is 13 residues long. With 6 bases removed from V and 5 bases from J, the gap between germline ends came to 11 bases. This chain's CDR3 is CASRMGTDQPQHF. The CDR3 DNA is TGTGCCAGCAGAATGGGCACAGATCAGCCCCAGCATTTT.

This chain links TRBV4-1 with TRBJ2-1; 8 bases align to TRBD1. V gave up 4 bases and J gave up 10 bases; unmatched junction bases: 9. The length of the CDR3 is 14 residues. Germline lookup yields CDR1 MGHRA and CDR2 YSYEKL. The CDR3 here is CASSRTGQGGEQFF. CDR3 bases: TGCGCCAGCAGCCGGACAGGACAGGGTGGAGAGCAGTTCTTC.

In nucleotides, the CDR3 is TGTGCCAGCAGTTACATGACGGGGTCCAACACTGAAGCTTTCTTT. It is translated as CASSYMTGSNTEAFF. The genes are TRBV6-6 and TRBJ1-1; no definite D call. The V end was cut by 2 bases, the J end by 2 bases, with 12 bases between. Germline-derived CDR1 and CDR2 are MNHNY and SVGAGI (reference sequence). This CDR3 spans 15 amino acids.

The chain is built from TRBV27 and TRBJ2-1; D perhaps matches TRBD2 (6 bases). The germline V and J ends were trimmed by 6 bases and 8 bases, with 11 bases remaining between them. This CDR3 has 12 residues. From germline, CDR1 is MNHEY and CDR2 SMNVEV (reference sequence). In DNA form, the CDR3 reads TGTGCCAGCAGCCTGACTAGGTATGAGCAGTTCTTC. It translates to CASSLTRYEQFF.

The CDR3 protein is CASSFRGRNTGELFF. CDR3 sequence (DNA): TGTGCCAGCAGCTTCAGGGGGCGGAACACCGGGGAGCTGTTTTTT. The genes are TRBV3-1 (or the pseudogene TRBV3-2) and TRBJ2-2, with 8 bases lining up with TRBD1. Germline CDR1 reads LGHDT; CDR2 reads YNNKEL (reference sequence). V lost 5 bases to trimming and J lost 1 base; unmatched junction nucleotides: 3. The CDR3 is 15 amino acids.

The chain combines TRBV6-1 with TRBJ1-1; a possible D gene is TRBD1 (6 bases). V lost 1 base and J 1 base, leaving 10 bases between the germline ends. This CDR3 comprises 15 residues. The germline CDR1 and CDR2 sequences are MNHNS and SASEGT. The CDR3 loop is CASSEVEGENTEAFF. CDR3 DNA: TGTGCCAGCAGTGAAGTTGAGGGGGAGAACACTGAAGCTTTCTTT.

The table lists this clone with a few counts. This chain uses TRBV7-9 with TRBJ1-4, with 8 bases aligning to TRBD1. This CDR3 has 16 residues. J lost 4 bases, V lost 4 bases, and 8 bases had no gene match. From germline, CDR1 is SEHNR and CDR2 FQNEAQ (reference sequence). Written as DNA, the CDR3 is TGTGCCAGCAGCTACCCCCAGGGGGCGATTAATGAAAAACTGTTTTTT. Protein: CASSYPQGAINEKLFF.

CDR3 in amino acids: CASSQGARDGYTF. CDR3 nucleotide sequence: TGTGCCAGCAGCCAGGGGGCGCGAGATGGCTACACCTTC. The chain is built from TRBV5-4 and TRBJ1-2; 8 bases are a match to TRBD1. The junction had 5 bases not matched to a gene; V was cut back by 4 bases and J by 6 bases. Germline lookup yields CDR1 SGHNT and CDR2 YYREEE (reference sequence). CDR3 length: 13 amino acids.

The chain links TRBV4-1 to TRBJ2-5; D possibly corresponds to TRBD2 (6 bases). This CDR3 has 13 amino acids. Looked up from germline, CDR1 is MGHRA and CDR2 is YSYEKL. V was shortened by 4 bases and J by 7 bases, with 13 bases between the two germline ends. In DNA, the CDR3 is TGCGCCAGCAGCCGGGACTTTAGGGGGACCCAGTACTTC. It specifies CASSRDFRGTQYF.

V gene TRBV10-2 combines with J gene TRBJ1-5; possible D gene TRBD1, 6 bases. Trimming removed 0 bases from V and 8 bases from J, with 20 bases in between. Germline V gene sequence: CDR1 WSHSY, CDR2 SAAADI. The CDR3 has 17 amino acids. CDR3: CASSESIGRGLLEPQHF. As DNA, the CDR3 is TGCGCCAGCAGTGAGTCGATTGGCAGGGGCCTTTTAGAGCCCCAGCATTTT.

V and J are TRBV5-4 and TRBJ2-2; 9 bases fit TRBD2. After removal of 6 bases from V and 6 bases from J, the junction contained 12 bases not matched to a gene. Looked up from germline, CDR1 is SGHNT and CDR2 is YYREEE (reference sequence). This CDR3 contains 16 residues. The CDR3 DNA reads as TGTGCCAGCACCTCGAGGGGCGGGGGGGCCCCCGGGGAGCTGTTTTTT. Protein product: CASTSRGGGAPGELFF.

The J gene is TRBJ2-1, the V gene TRBV7-3; 8 bases are a match to TRBD1. This CDR3 region has 15 residues. V trimming: 5 bases; J trimming: 0 bases; junction bases outside the gene matches: 3. Germline-derived CDR1 and CDR2 are SGHTA and FQGTGA. CDR3 in amino acids: CASSLTGDSYNEQFF. DNA for the CDR3: TGTGCCAGCAGCCTGACAGGGGACTCCTACAATGAGCAGTTCTTC.

The J gene is TRBJ2-1, the V gene TRBV24-1, with 9 bases aligning to TRBD1. CDR1 is KGHDR and CDR2 is SFDVKD in the germline V gene. The CDR3 runs 14 residues. V was pared by 5 bases and J by 6 bases, with 4 bases of the junction left unmatched. The CDR3 nucleotides are TGTGCCACCAGTGCCCCGGGACAGGGCAATGAGCAGTTCTTC. It yields the protein CATSAPGQGNEQFF.

The CDR3 sequence is CASSLGGPEQFF. The CDR3 nucleotides are TGTGCCAGCTCGCTGGGGGGGCCTGAGCAGTTCTTC. The J gene is TRBJ2-1, the V gene TRBV18; tentative D call: TRBD2 (7 bases). CDR3 length equals 12 residues. Per the germline V gene, CDR1 is KGHSH and CDR2 is LQKENI. Trimming took 6 bases from V and 9 from J, leaving 12 bases between them.

This chain uses TRBV6-5 with TRBJ2-1; D is ambiguous. Deletions cut 6 bases from V and 0 bases from J, with 9 bases between. The CDR3 covers 14 residues. The germline V gene encodes CDR1 MNHEY and CDR2 SVGAGI. CDR3 amino acids: CASRLTSSYNEQFF. CDR3 coding DNA: TGTGCCAGCAGACTCACGAGCTCCTACAATGAGCAGTTCTTC.

The chain uses TRBV19 and TRBJ1-3; TRBD1 is a possible D gene (6 bases). The germline CDR1 and CDR2 sequences are LNHDA and SQIVND (reference sequence). The CDR3 covers 15 residues. V lost 6 bases and J 1 base, leaving 13 bases between the germline ends. CDR3 coding DNA: TGTGCCAGTAGCTGGACAGAGTCTTCTGGAAACACCATATATTTT. This translates into CASSWTESSGNTIYF.

V is TRBV19 and J is TRBJ2-7; weak D call: TRBD2 (6 bases). The germline gives CDR1 LNHDA, CDR2 SQIVND (reference sequence). Deletions cut 6 bases from V and 6 bases from J, with 15 bases between. This CDR3 is 13 amino acids long. The CDR3: CASSTALASEQYF. The CDR3 region has the DNA TGTGCCAGTAGCACTGCTCTAGCGTCCGAGCAGTACTTC.

The chain has TRBV18 and TRBJ2-3; D is possibly TRBD1 (8 bases). Germline-derived CDR1 and CDR2 are KGHSH and LQKENI. Trimming took 4 bases from V and 5 from J, leaving 16 bases between them. The CDR3 has 15 amino acids. This chain's CDR3 is CASSQTGGERDTQYF. The CDR3 DNA sequence: TGTGCCAGCTCACAAACAGGGGGGGAAAGAGATACGCAGTATTTT.

V gene TRBV7-2 combines with J gene TRBJ1-5; D ambiguous. This CDR3 is built from 13 residues. Germline values: CDR1 SGHTA, CDR2 FQGNSA. V gave up 1 base and J gave up 5 bases, with 6 bases separating them. This chain's CDR3 is CASSLDSYQPQHF. In DNA form, the CDR3 reads TGTGCCAGCAGCTTAGACAGTTATCAGCCCCAGCATTTT.

The V call is TRBV12-5, the J call TRBJ2-2, with 9 nucleotides matching TRBD1. V lost 7 bases, J lost 0 bases, and 15 bases stayed unmatched. Per germline, CDR1 LGHNT and CDR2 FRNRAP. The CDR3 contains 19 residues. The CDR3 nucleotides read TGTGCTAGTGCCATAACTCAATCACAGGGGGCGGCGAACACCGGGGAGCTGTTTTTT. It encodes CASAITQSQGAANTGELFF.